A selection of T cell receptor beta chains follows, all from one sample in a study of blood T cell repertoires in COVID-19. Repertoires were generated with immunoSEQ multiplex PCR, while TCRdb's copy carries only in-frame clones and drops some. Found here are 95,000 to 110,000 clones, 84% of them singletons; the top ten hold 10% to 15%. Sequenced material: peripheral blood. The receptors were gathered from a human donor in a cohort sampled during active or convalescent COVID-19. Each CDR3 is given with its conserved first and last residue. The D gene is left open where the match is weak. Not every row has a clone size; where given, it reads once, few, many or a size class.

abundance	j_gene	d_gene	v_gene	CDR3nt	CDR3aa
NA	TRBJ1-2	TRBD1	TRBV28	TGTGCCAGCAGCAACACAGGGGGATATGGCTACACCTTC	CASSNTGGYGYTF
NA	TRBJ2-3	TRBD2	TRBV28	TGTGCCAGCAATACTAGGGCGGGGGGCCTCGGAGATACGCAGTATTTT	CASNTRAGGLGDTQYF
NA	TRBJ1-5	NA	TRBV7-2	TGTGCCAGCAGCACTGGGACACCTAGCAATCAGCCCCAGCATTTT	CASSTGTPSNQPQHF
NA	TRBJ1-2	TRBD1	TRBV19	TGTGCCAGTACCCGAGGGACAGGGTCTAACTATGGCTACACCTTC	CASTRGTGSNYGYTF
NA	TRBJ2-7	TRBD2	TRBV6-5	TGTGCCAGCACCGCCGGGGGGTACGAGCAGTACTTC	CASTAGGYEQYF
NA	TRBJ2-7	NA	TRBV4-3	TGCGCCAGCAGCCAAGACGGGACGGGGGTCGCCGTCTACGAGCAGTACTTC	CASSQDGTGVAVYEQYF
few	TRBJ2-1	NA	TRBV2	TGTGCCAGCAGTGCCAGGGCTGAGCAGTTCTTC	CASSARAEQFF
NA	TRBJ2-1	NA	TRBV5-1	TGCGCCAGCAGCTTAGGGAGCTCCTACAATGAGCAGTTCTTC	CASSLGSSYNEQFF
NA	TRBJ1-2	NA	TRBV5-1	TGCGCCAGCAGCTTGGCCTCTCAGGGCAACTATGGCTACACCTTC	CASSLASQGNYGYTF
NA	TRBJ2-1	NA	TRBV11-3	TGTGCCAGCAGCTTAGGGGCGGGGGCGCGGAATGAGCAGTTCTTC	CASSLGAGARNEQFF